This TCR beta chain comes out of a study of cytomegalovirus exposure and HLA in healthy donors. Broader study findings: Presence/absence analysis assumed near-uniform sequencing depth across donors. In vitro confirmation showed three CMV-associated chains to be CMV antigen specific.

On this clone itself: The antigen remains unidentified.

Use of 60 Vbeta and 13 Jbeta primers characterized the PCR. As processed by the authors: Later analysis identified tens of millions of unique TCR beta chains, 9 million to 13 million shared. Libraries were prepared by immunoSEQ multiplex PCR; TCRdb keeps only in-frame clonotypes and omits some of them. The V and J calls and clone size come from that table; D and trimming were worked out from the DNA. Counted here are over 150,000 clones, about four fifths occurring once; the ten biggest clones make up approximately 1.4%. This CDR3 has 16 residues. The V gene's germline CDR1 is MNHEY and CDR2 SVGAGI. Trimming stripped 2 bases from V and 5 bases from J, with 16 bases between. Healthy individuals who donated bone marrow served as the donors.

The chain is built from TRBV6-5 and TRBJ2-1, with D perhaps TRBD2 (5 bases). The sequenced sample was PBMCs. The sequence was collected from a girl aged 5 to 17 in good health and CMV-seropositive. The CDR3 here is CASSYLSGNLDNEQFF. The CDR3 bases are TGTGCCAGCAGTTACCTGTCCGGGAATTTGGACAATGAGCAGTTCTTC.